The 18 T cell receptor beta chains in this list originate from one sample, sequenced in a study of regulatory T cells in long-lasting Graves disease. Relying on iRepertoire HTBI primers and Arm-PCR of CDR3 regions, the team built TCR beta libraries. TCRdb re-called the multiplex PCR reads with MiXCR, one entry per CDR3 protein. Of 450,000 to 600,000 distinct CDR3 sequences listed, 13% are singletons. Regarding time point: newly diagnosed GD, antithyroid drugs for less than 3 months. Construction of the TCR library relied on RNA isolated from PBMCs. This same sample was also part of a study on T cells in Graves' hyperthyroidism and ophthalmopathy.

This sample comprised peripheral blood mononuclear cells (PBMCs), obtained at new diagnosis, from a patient treated with antithyroid drugs. The receptors shown here come from a man younger than 40 with Graves disease.

This clonotype was seen only a few times. The missing conserved phenylalanine or tryptophan at the end of this CDR3 makes a read error likely. For the CDR3, the DNA is TGCAGCGTTGAGAGGGGGCGCGGCTATGGCTACACCCTC. Residues: CSVERGRGYGYTL. The rearrangement links TRBV29-1 to TRBJ1-2; 7 bases align to TRBD1. V shed 3 bases, J shed 4 bases, and the junction held 5 bases outside the gene matches. The CDR3 sequence is 13 residues long. Germline CDR1 reads SQVTM; CDR2 reads ANQGSEA.

This clonotype was counted ten times or more. The V call is TRBV7-3, the J call TRBJ1-2, with a tentative D call TRBD1 (6 bases). The V gene's germline CDR1 is SGHTA and CDR2 FQGTGA. The CDR3 is 11 residues long. V was pared by 4 bases and J by 8 bases, with 8 bases between. The CDR3 sequence: CASSSGVGYTF. The CDR3 nucleotides read TGTGCCAGCAGCTCAGGGGTCGGCTACACCTTC.

At least ten counts were recorded for this clonotype. The rearrangement joins TRBV11-2 to TRBJ2-2; 8 bases agree with TRBD2. Germline V lookup: CDR1 SGHAT, CDR2 FQNNGV. This CDR3 has 17 amino acids. Trimming at V came to 3 bases and at J to 1 base, leaving 7 bases not matched to a gene. The CDR3 protein is CASSLGGLAVNTGELFF. The CDR3 nucleotides are TGTGCCAGCAGCTTGGGAGGACTAGCAGTGAACACCGGGGAGCTGTTTTTT.

This clonotype was observed many times. This chain uses TRBV27 with TRBJ2-5, with TRBD2 matching over 8 bases. Germline CDR1 is MNHEY and CDR2 is SMNVEV (reference sequence). The CDR3 is made up of 17 amino acids. Trimming cost V 6 bases and J 2 bases; bases outside gene matches: 14. CDR3 bases: TGTGCCAGCAGCCCCCAGACGGGAGGGTTGTGGCAAGAGACCCAGTACTTC. It encodes CASSPQTGGLWQETQYF.

This clonotype was observed at least ten times. V is TRBV6-1 and J is TRBJ2-1; 10 nucleotides agree with TRBD2. The germline V gene has CDR1 MNHNS and CDR2 SASEGT. J lost 0 bases, V lost 2 bases, and 1 base had no gene match. The CDR3 covers 16 residues. The CDR3 sequence is CASSERLAGSYNEQFF. The CDR3 DNA is TGTGCCAGCAGTGAAAGACTAGCGGGCTCCTACAATGAGCAGTTCTTC.

Many counts were recorded for this clonotype. The V and J genes are TRBV20-1 and TRBJ1-2, with a tentative D call TRBD1 (6 bases). The length of the CDR3 is 12 residues. The V end was cut by 4 bases, the J end by 3 bases, with 9 bases between. CDR1 and CDR2 from the germline V gene are DFQATT and SNEGSKA (reference sequence). This CDR3 is CSATDSDYGYTF. CDR3 in DNA: TGCAGTGCTACGGACAGTGACTATGGCTACACCTTC.

This clonotype came up a few times. This sequence joins TRBV6-2 or TRBV6-3 and TRBJ2-1; D is unresolved. This CDR3 spans 12 amino acids. Trimming stripped 0 bases from V and 7 bases from J, with 4 bases between. Germline lookup yields CDR1 MNHEY and CDR2 SVGEGT. The DNA of the CDR3 is TGTGCCAGCAGTTACTCCGCGAATGAGCAGTTCTTC. Translating it yields CASSYSANEQFF.

This clonotype was observed once. Germline is not matched at one junction end, which may reflect a read error. This sequence joins TRBV24-1 and TRBJ2-1; 7 bases agree with TRBD1. Germline V gene data show CDR1 as KGHDR and CDR2 as SFDVKD. CDR3 size: 15 residues. CDR3 residues: CATQPTGLSYNKQFF. CDR3 sequence (DNA): TGTGCCACCCAACCGACAGGGCTCTCCTACAATAAGCAGTTCTTC.

By frequency in the sample, this clonotype is medium-sized. The CDR3 DNA sequence: TGTGCCAGCAGTTCCGGAACCAGGGGAGATACGCAGTATTTT. Its translation is CASSSGTRGDTQYF. The chain uses TRBV27 and TRBJ2-3, with a weak D call TRBD1 (6 bases). The CDR3 is 14 residues long. CDR1 MNHEY and CDR2 SMNVEV come from the germline V gene (reference sequence). V dropped 4 bases and J dropped 5 bases, with 13 bases sitting between them.

This clonotype has a count of ten or more. The chain uses TRBV2 and TRBJ2-1; no reliable D call. The CDR3 sequence is 13 residues long. From germline, CDR1 is SNHLY and CDR2 FYNNEI. Trimming pared 7 bases from V and 3 bases from J, leaving 10 bases between. This CDR3 reads CASTQENYNEQFF. Written as DNA, the CDR3 is TGTGCCAGCACCCAGGAGAACTACAATGAGCAGTTCTTC.

Ten or more counts support this clonotype. This sequence joins TRBV5-1 and TRBJ2-1, with a possible D match to TRBD1 (7 bases). The CDR3 covers 16 residues. The germline gives CDR1 SGHRS, CDR2 YFSETQ. Trimming took 0 bases from V and 3 from J, leaving 13 bases between them. In DNA form, the CDR3 reads TGCGCCAGCAGCTTGGAGGCGGGACAGAGCTACAATGAGCAGTTCTTC. Amino acid sequence: CASSLEAGQSYNEQFF.

This clonotype came up many times. J is TRBJ1-2 and V is TRBV27, with TRBD1 matching over 9 bases. CDR3 size: 14 residues. The V and J ends lost 5 bases and 6 bases, in that order; junction bases with no gene match: 7. Germline lookup yields CDR1 MNHEY and CDR2 SMNVEV (reference sequence). The CDR3 protein is CASSIVGTGNGYTF. The CDR3 region has the DNA TGTGCCAGCAGTATAGTCGGGACAGGGAATGGCTACACCTTC.

The table lists this clonotype with many counts. The chain uses TRBV12-3 or TRBV12-4 and TRBJ1-3; 9 bases align to TRBD1. V lost 4 bases and J lost 4; bases outside the gene matches: 2. The CDR3 runs to 14 residues. CDR3 residues: CASSSGTGGNTIYF. The CDR3 nucleotides are TGTGCCAGCAGTTCCGGGACAGGGGGAAACACCATATATTTT.

This clonotype was found many times. The chain joins TRBV20-1 to TRBJ2-5, with TRBD2 matching 12 bases. The CDR3 consists of 16 residues. The V gene end was trimmed by 2 bases and the J gene end by 5 bases; junction bases not matched to a gene: 9. Germline V gene data show CDR1 as DFQATT and CDR2 as SNEGSKA (reference sequence). CDR3 in DNA: TGCAGTGCTAGATCCCAACTAGCGGGAGGTTTGGAGACCCAGTACTTC. This codes for CSARSQLAGGLETQYF.

This sequence joins TRBV2 and TRBJ1-6; TRBD1 matches at 7 bases. Germline CDR1 and CDR2: SNHLY and FYNNEI. Trimming took 10 bases from V and 6 from J; bases not matched to a gene: 9. The CDR3 spans 14 residues. CDR3 sequence reads: CAIDEGQINSPLHF. In nucleotides, the CDR3 is TGTGCCATCGATGAGGGACAGATTAATTCACCCCTCCACTTT. The full variable domain, with the rest looked up from reference TRBV2 and TRBJ1-6, is EPEVTQTPSHQVTQMGQEVILRCVPISNHLYFYWYRQILGQKVEFLVSFYNNEISEKSEIFDDQFSVERPDGSNFTLKIRSTKLEDSAMYFCAIDEGQINSPLHFGNGTRLTVT.

Worth noting for this clonotype: Since a much larger clone is just one base distant, this may be a read error. This chain joins TRBV27 and TRBJ2-7; 11 positions match TRBD2. This CDR3 has 17 residues. CDR1 is MNHEY and CDR2 is SMNVEV in the germline V gene (reference sequence). The CDR3: CASSKRVTSGIPYEPYF. CDR3 sequence (DNA): TGTGCCAGCAGCAAAAGGGTGACTAGCGGGATACCTTACGAGCCGTACTTC.

This clonotype was detected ten times or more. The CDR3 region is CSVAGPTQYF. The CDR3 region has the DNA TGCAGTGTGGCCGGGCCGACCCAGTACTTC. The genes are TRBV20-1 and TRBJ2-5; D uncertain. This CDR3 spans 10 amino acids. V was shortened by 7 bases and J by 7 bases, with 10 bases between the two germline ends. Germline V gives CDR1 DFQATT, CDR2 SNEGSKA (reference sequence).

This clonotype was counted many times. The gene calls are TRBV29-1 and TRBJ2-3; TRBD2 agrees at 9 bases. The CDR3 runs to 15 residues. The junction had 6 bases not matched to a gene; V was cut back by 1 base and J by 4 bases. The V gene's germline CDR1 is SQVTM and CDR2 ANQGSEA. CDR3 region: CSVEGGSGSSDTQYF. The DNA of the CDR3 is TGCAGCGTTGAAGGGGGTAGCGGGAGTTCAGATACGCAGTATTTT.